What follows are 18 T cell receptor beta chains derived from one specimen sequenced in a study of control samples from healthy donors and cancer patients. Libraries were prepared by immunoSEQ multiplex PCR; TCRdb keeps only in-frame clonotypes and omits some of them. The repertoire consists of roughly 150,000 clones, with more than 85% occurring once and the leading ten covering around 2.2%. Source material: blood. The receptors come from a man between 50 and 59 years old in good health.

This clone was observed a few times. The rearrangement uses TRBV30 and TRBJ2-7; possibly TRBD1 or TRBD2 for D (5 bases each). Trimming left V 6 bases short and J 2 bases short, with 17 bases between. CDR1 GTSNPN and CDR2 SVGIG come from the germline V gene (reference sequence). The CDR3 loop spans 14 amino acids. The CDR3 spells CACPTGRGPYEQYF. DNA for the CDR3: TGTGCCTGCCCTACGGGACGGGGACCCTACGAGCAGTACTTC.

Here the CDR3 DNA reads TGTGCCAGCAGCTTTAGCCAGAAATATGGCTACACCTTC. This sequence encodes CASSFSQKYGYTF. The chain combines TRBV11-2 with TRBJ1-2; D is unresolved. CDR1 is SGHAT, CDR2 FQNNGV, per germline. The CDR3 is made up of 13 amino acids. Trimming stripped 3 bases from V and 5 bases from J, with 10 bases between.

This chain joins TRBV28 and TRBJ1-5; D is ambiguous. The ends were cut back, 7 bases at V and 1 base at J, with 17 bases in the middle. This CDR3 contains 16 residues. Germline V gene sequence: CDR1 MDHEN, CDR2 SYDVKM. Here the CDR3 reads CASNQLSGSSNQPQHF. The CDR3 DNA reads TGTGCCAGCAATCAGCTCTCGGGAAGCAGCAATCAGCCCCAGCATTTT.

The rearrangement joins TRBV5-4 to TRBJ1-5; D is unclear. This CDR3 region has 15 residues. Trimming stripped 0 bases from V and 0 bases from J, with 7 bases between. Germline CDR1 reads SGHNT; CDR2 reads YYREEE (reference sequence). The CDR3 loop is CASSLGEGSNQPQHF. The CDR3 DNA is TGTGCCAGCAGCTTGGGGGAAGGTAGCAATCAGCCCCAGCATTTT.

V usage is TRBV3-1 (or the pseudogene TRBV3-2) and J usage is TRBJ2-3; D not certain. Germline CDR1 and CDR2: LGHDT and YNNKEL (reference sequence). Trimming pared 2 bases from V and 4 bases from J, leaving 7 bases between. The CDR3 is made up of 13 amino acids. CDR3 loop: CASSQTSPDTQYF. CDR3 nucleotides: TGTGCCAGCAGCCAAACCTCCCCAGATACGCAGTATTTT.

This clone appeared a single time. The rearrangement joins TRBV28 to TRBJ1-2; 8 bases are shared with TRBD1. CDR3 length: 14 amino acids. CDR1 MDHEN and CDR2 SYDVKM come from the germline V gene. J lost 5 bases, V lost 7 bases, and 9 bases had no gene match. CDR3 in amino acids: CASTSDRVWYGYTF. CDR3 nucleotides: TGTGCCAGCACTTCGGACAGGGTATGGTATGGCTACACCTTC.

J is TRBJ2-3 and V is TRBV13; 7 nucleotides align to TRBD2. The CDR3 consists of 17 residues. Looked up from germline, CDR1 is PRHDT and CDR2 is FYEKMQ (reference sequence). The junction had 14 bases not matched to a gene; V was cut back by 5 bases and J by 3 bases. CDR3: CASSEGRETGWTDTQYF. The CDR3 DNA sequence: TGTGCCAGCAGCGAGGGGCGGGAGACGGGATGGACAGATACGCAGTATTTT.

This clone was seen once. This chain uses TRBV7-6 with TRBJ1-1; 8 positions agree with TRBD1. Germline CDR1 is SGHVS and CDR2 is FNYEAQ. CDR3 length equals 16 residues. V trimming: 4 bases; J trimming: 6 bases; junction bases outside the gene matches: 13. CDR3 DNA: TGTGCCAGCAGCTCACAGGCTGACAGGGGCGGCTCTGAAGCTTTCTTT. Protein product: CASSSQADRGGSEAFF.

The rearrangement uses TRBV28 and TRBJ2-1, with D maybe TRBD2 (6 bases). The germline V gene encodes CDR1 MDHEN and CDR2 SYDVKM. This CDR3 has 16 amino acids. Trimming left V 3 bases short and J 6 bases short, with 18 bases between. The CDR3 DNA reads TGTGCCAGCAGTTTCCGTTCACGAACGGGAGTCAATGAGCAGTTCTTC. This codes for CASSFRSRTGVNEQFF.

On this clone itself: The sample carries other DNA sequences with the same CDR3. The rearrangement joins TRBV18 to TRBJ1-1; 8 positions match TRBD1. CDR1 and CDR2 (germline): KGHSH, LQKENI. Trimming took 5 bases from V and 1 from J; bases not matched to a gene: 3. The CDR3 loop spans 14 amino acids. Written as DNA, the CDR3 is TGTGCCAGCTCAAGAGGACAGGGGAACACTGAAGCTTTCTTT. Its translation: CASSRGQGNTEAFF.

The chain uses TRBV10-3 and TRBJ1-5; weak D call: TRBD1 (5 bases). The CDR3 contains 16 residues. V lost 0 bases and J lost 4, with 13 bases in between. In germline, CDR1 is ENHRY, CDR2 SYGVKD. In DNA, the CDR3 is TGTGCCATCAGTGAGTCTGCAGGGACCCTGAATCAGCCCCAGCATTTT. Amino acids: CAISESAGTLNQPQHF.

To note about this clone: A read error may produce the germline difference seen at one junction end. The same CDR3 also results from other DNA sequences found in this sample. V is TRBV7-2 and J is TRBJ2-7, with TRBD2 identical over 16 bases. The germline gives CDR1 SGHTA, CDR2 FQGNSA. The CDR3 length is 16 residues. The CDR3 region is CASSSGLAGGRYEQYF. CDR3 nucleotides: TGTGCCAGCAGCTCGGGACTAGCGGGAGGGAGGTACGAGCAGTACTTT.

V usage is TRBV2 and J usage is TRBJ2-1; 11 bases map to TRBD1. The J segment lost 4 bases and the V segment lost 6 bases, leaving 5 bases of the junction unmatched. The CDR3 consists of 15 residues. Germline-derived CDR1 and CDR2 are SNHLY and FYNNEI. CDR3 loop: CASSGTGGAYNEQFF. In DNA form, the CDR3 reads TGTGCCAGCAGCGGGACAGGGGGAGCTTACAATGAGCAGTTCTTC. The variable domain in full, with the rest retrieved from reference TRBV2 and TRBJ2-1, is EPEVTQTPSHQVTQMGQEVILRCVPISNHLYFYWYRQILGQKVEFLVSFYNNEISEKSEIFDDQFSVERPDGSNFTLKIRSTKLEDSAMYFCASSGTGGAYNEQFFGPGTRLTVL.

The chain has TRBV11-2 and TRBJ1-1; TRBD1 matches at 8 bases. This CDR3 region has 16 residues. Germline-derived CDR1 and CDR2 are SGHAT and FQNNGV. V lost 5 bases to trimming and J lost 1 base; unmatched junction nucleotides: 9. The CDR3 here is CASSVRTGPANTEAFF. CDR3 bases: TGTGCCAGCAGCGTAAGGACAGGGCCCGCGAACACTGAAGCTTTCTTT.

The chain combines TRBV25-1 with TRBJ1-3; D is ambiguous. V lost 8 bases to trimming and J lost 0 bases, with 20 bases between them. Germline CDR1 reads MGHDK; CDR2 reads SYGVNS. CDR3 length equals 17 residues. CDR3 sequence (DNA): TGTGCCAGCGTCTCAGTACCTATATCAAGCTCTGGAAACACCATATATTTT. It codes for CASVSVPISSSGNTIYF.

V usage is TRBV21-1 and J usage is TRBJ1-2. TRBV21-1 is a documented pseudogene. The CDR3 sequence is 16 residues long. The CDR3: CASSKDPGSANYGYTF. The CDR3, as DNA: TGTGCCAGCAGCAAAGATCCAGGGAGTGCGAACTATGGCTACACCTTC.

The J gene is TRBJ2-1, the V gene TRBV5-1; 14 bases are shared with TRBD2. Per the germline V gene, CDR1 is SGHRS and CDR2 is YFSETQ. V shed 4 bases and J 0 bases; nucleotides not matched to a gene: 3. This CDR3 region has 17 residues. The CDR3 DNA reads TGCGCCAGCAGCCTAGGACTAGCGGGAGGCTCCTACAATGAGCAGTTCTTC. Translation gives CASSLGLAGGSYNEQFF.

The chain has TRBV7-3 and TRBJ1-2; D perhaps matches TRBD1 (5 bases). The V gene's germline CDR1 is SGHTA and CDR2 FQGTGA. The ends were cut back, 5 bases at V and 8 bases at J, with 15 bases in the middle. The CDR3 loop spans 13 amino acids. This CDR3 reads CASSAQQGVGYTF. CDR3 in DNA: TGTGCCAGCAGCGCCCAGCAAGGGGTGGGCTACACCTTC.